This T cell receptor (beta chain) was profiled in a study of breast tumors, draining lymph nodes, adjacent tissues. Findings and limits, study-wide: Luminal-like breast cancer showed significantly greater tumor-nontumor repertoire similarity than basal-like breast cancer did. Compared with lymph nodes, tumors were less diverse; compared with nontumor tissue, more. The lymph node origin of tumor T cells was framed as consistent with a hypothesis, not demonstrated. Most tumor T cells seemingly derive from lymph node, then expand in tumor.

The germline V gene encodes CDR1 SGHVS and CDR2 FQNEAQ. This CDR3 is built from 13 residues. The ends lost 5 bases at V and 4 bases at J; junction bases unmatched: 4. This clonotype was observed a handful of times. Its specificity is not known. Using its own MiXCR run on the multiplex PCR reads, TCRdb lists one record per CDR3 protein. The table lists around 130,000 distinct CDR3 sequences, less than 20% of them singletons. Axillary draining lymph nodes of breast cancer patients supplied the node samples. Source material: axillary lymph node tissue. This clonotype was sampled from a female donor with breast cancer. Some clones in this sample may be carry-over from other donors' samples. This chain links TRBV7-8 with TRBJ2-5; 7 positions agree with TRBD1. The CDR3 protein is CASSRRQGETQYF. CDR3 sequence (DNA): TGTGCCAGCAGCAGGAGACAGGGAGAGACCCAGTACTTC.